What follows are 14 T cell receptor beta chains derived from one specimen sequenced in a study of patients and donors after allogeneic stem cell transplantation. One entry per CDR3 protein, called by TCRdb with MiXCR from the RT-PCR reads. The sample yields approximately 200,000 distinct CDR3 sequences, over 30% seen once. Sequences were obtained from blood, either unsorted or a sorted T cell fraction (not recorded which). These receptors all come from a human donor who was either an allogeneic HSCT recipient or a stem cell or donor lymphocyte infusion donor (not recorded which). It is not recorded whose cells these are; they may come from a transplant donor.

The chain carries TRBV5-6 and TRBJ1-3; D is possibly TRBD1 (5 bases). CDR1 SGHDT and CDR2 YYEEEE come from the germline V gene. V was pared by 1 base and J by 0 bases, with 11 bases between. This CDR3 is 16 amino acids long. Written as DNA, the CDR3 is TGTGCCAGCAGCTTGTGGGGGAGCAGCTCTGGAAACACCATATATTTT. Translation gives CASSLWGSSSGNTIYF.

The CDR3 reads CASEGARTDTQYF. CDR3 nucleotide sequence: TGTGCCAGTGAGGGGGCCCGCACAGATACGCAGTATTTT. The rearrangement joins TRBV9 to TRBJ2-3; 7 bases are a match to TRBD1. The V gene's germline CDR1 is SGDLS and CDR2 YYNGEE. After removal of 8 bases from V and 1 base from J, the junction contained 4 bases not matched to a gene. CDR3 size: 13 residues.

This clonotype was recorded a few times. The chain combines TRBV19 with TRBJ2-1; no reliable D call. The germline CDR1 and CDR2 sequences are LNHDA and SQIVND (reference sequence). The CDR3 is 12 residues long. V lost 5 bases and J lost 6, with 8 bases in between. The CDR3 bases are TGTGCCAGTAGTGGGCGGTCCAATGAGCAGTTCTTC. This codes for CASSGRSNEQFF.

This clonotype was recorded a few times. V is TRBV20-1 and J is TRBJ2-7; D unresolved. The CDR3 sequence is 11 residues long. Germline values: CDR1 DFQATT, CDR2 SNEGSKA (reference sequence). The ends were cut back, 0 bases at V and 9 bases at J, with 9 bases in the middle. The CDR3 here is CSAREGAVQYF. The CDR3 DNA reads TGCAGTGCTAGAGAAGGCGCTGTGCAGTACTTC.

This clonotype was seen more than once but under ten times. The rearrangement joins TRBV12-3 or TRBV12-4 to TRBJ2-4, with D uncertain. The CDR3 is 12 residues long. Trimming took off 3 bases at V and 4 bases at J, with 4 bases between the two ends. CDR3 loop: CASSLGKNIQYF. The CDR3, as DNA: TGTGCCAGCAGTTTGGGTAAAAACATTCAGTACTTC.

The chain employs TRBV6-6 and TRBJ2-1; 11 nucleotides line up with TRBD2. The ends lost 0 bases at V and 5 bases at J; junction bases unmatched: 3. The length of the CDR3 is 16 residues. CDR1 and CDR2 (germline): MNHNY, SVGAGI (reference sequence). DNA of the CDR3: TGTGCCAGCAGTTACTCCCTAGCGGGGGGTAACAATGAGCAGTTCTTC. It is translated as CASSYSLAGGNNEQFF.

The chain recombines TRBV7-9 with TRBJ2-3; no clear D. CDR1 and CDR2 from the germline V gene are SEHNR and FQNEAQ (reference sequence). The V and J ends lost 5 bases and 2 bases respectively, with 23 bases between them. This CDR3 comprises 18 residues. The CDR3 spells CASSPHPRFKPITDTQYF. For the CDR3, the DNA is TGTGCCAGCAGCCCCCACCCCAGGTTTAAACCTATCACAGATACGCAGTATTTT.

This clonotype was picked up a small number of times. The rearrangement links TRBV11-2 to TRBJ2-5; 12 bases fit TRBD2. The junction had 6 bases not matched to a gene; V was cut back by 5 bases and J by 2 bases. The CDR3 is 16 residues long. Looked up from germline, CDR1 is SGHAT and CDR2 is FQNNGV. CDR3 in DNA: TGTGCCAGCAGCCCGACTAGCGGGGGCCCGCAAGAGACCCAGTACTTC. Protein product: CASSPTSGGPQETQYF.

The CDR3 DNA reads TGTGCCAGCAGTTGGGGGCTACTGAACACTGAAGCTTTCTTT. Residues: CASSWGLLNTEAFF. This chain joins TRBV12-3 or TRBV12-4 and TRBJ1-1; tentative D call: TRBD1 (6 bases). This CDR3 is built from 14 residues. With 4 bases removed from V and 0 bases from J, the gap between germline ends came to 9 bases.

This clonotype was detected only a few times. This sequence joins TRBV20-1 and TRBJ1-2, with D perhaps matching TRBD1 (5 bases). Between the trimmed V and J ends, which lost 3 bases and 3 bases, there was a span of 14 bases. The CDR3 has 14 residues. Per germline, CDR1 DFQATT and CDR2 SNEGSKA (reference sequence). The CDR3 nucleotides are TGCAGTGCTAGCCCGGACAAGGGAGACTATGGCTACACCTTC. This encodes CSASPDKGDYGYTF.

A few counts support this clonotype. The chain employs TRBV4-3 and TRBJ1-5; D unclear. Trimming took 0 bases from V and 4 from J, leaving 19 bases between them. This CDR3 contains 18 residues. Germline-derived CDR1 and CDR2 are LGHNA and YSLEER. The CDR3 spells CASSQDLGKRVGNQPQHF. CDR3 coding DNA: TGCGCCAGCAGCCAAGATCTCGGGAAGAGGGTGGGAAATCAGCCCCAGCATTTT.

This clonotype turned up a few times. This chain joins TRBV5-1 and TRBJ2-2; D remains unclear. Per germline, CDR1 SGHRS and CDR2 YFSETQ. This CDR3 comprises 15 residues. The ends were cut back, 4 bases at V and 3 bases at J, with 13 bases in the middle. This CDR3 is CASSQAVPDTGELFF. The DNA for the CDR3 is TGCGCCAGCAGCCAAGCAGTTCCCGACACCGGGGAGCTGTTTTTT.

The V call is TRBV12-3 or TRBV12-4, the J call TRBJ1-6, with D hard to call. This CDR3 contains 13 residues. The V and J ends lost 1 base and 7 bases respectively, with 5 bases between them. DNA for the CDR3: TGTGCCAGCAGTTTAGGACGCAATTCACCCCTCCACTTT. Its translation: CASSLGRNSPLHF.

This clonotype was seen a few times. CDR3 protein: CASSQDPAGMYQETQYF. Here the CDR3 DNA reads TGCGCCAGCAGCCAAGATCCCGCAGGGATGTACCAAGAGACCCAGTACTTC. The V call is TRBV4-1, the J call TRBJ2-5; D perhaps matches TRBD1 (5 bases). V lost 0 bases and J 0 bases, leaving 14 bases between the germline ends. Germline V gene sequence: CDR1 MGHRA, CDR2 YSYEKL. This CDR3 is 17 amino acids long.